The 20 T cell receptor beta chains reported below all come from one sample, sequenced in a study of CD8 T cells in ankylosing spondylitis. TCRdb re-analysed the 5' RACE reads in MiXCR, keeping a single row per CDR3 protein. The table has 250,000 to 400,000 distinct CDR3 sequences, approximately 10% seen once; the top ten hold about a tenth. Specimen: blood, either unsorted or a sorted T cell fraction (not recorded which). The receptors were gathered from a female donor with ankylosing spondylitis or in good health (not recorded which).

The sample holds many counts of this clonotype. The chain joins TRBV12-3 or TRBV12-4 to TRBJ2-3; 11 bases match TRBD2. J lost 0 bases, V lost 1 base, and 0 bases had no gene match. The CDR3 has 16 amino acids. The CDR3 DNA reads as TGTGCCAGCAGTTTAGGACTAGCGGGGAGCACAGATACGCAGTATTTT. Translating it yields CASSLGLAGSTDTQYF.

This clonotype was picked up many times. This chain uses TRBV10-2 with TRBJ2-3; D unresolved. CDR1 is WSHSY and CDR2 is SAAADI in the germline V gene. Deletions cut 2 bases from V and 2 bases from J, with 11 bases between. This CDR3 region has 15 residues. This CDR3 reads CASSERSVNTDTQYF. As DNA, the CDR3 is TGCGCCAGCAGTGAGAGGTCTGTAAACACAGATACGCAGTATTTT.

In its sample, this clonotype was seen many times. The rearrangement joins TRBV20-1 to TRBJ2-3; 10 nucleotides line up with TRBD2. The CDR3 is 15 amino acids. The V segment lost 5 bases and the J segment 4 bases; nucleotides outside the gene matches: 9. Per germline, CDR1 DFQATT and CDR2 SNEGSKA (reference sequence). The CDR3, as DNA: TGCAGTGCTCCCGTGGTAGCGGGAGGATCAGATACGCAGTATTTT. Protein sequence: CSAPVVAGGSDTQYF.

Of note for this clonotype: This may arise from a read error, as a much more abundant clone is one base away. The chain employs TRBV6-1 and TRBJ2-7, with D possibly being TRBD2 (5 bases). The CDR3 is 16 amino acids. Looked up from germline, CDR1 is MNHNS and CDR2 is SASEGT. In DNA, the CDR3 is TGTGCCAGCGGTGAAGCTCTCCGGGAAACGGAGCGGGAGCAGTACTTC. As protein: CASGEALRETEREQYF.

The chain carries TRBV28 and TRBJ2-1; D possibly matches TRBD1 or TRBD2 (5 bases each). The germline CDR1 and CDR2 sequences are MDHEN and SYDVKM. The CDR3 covers 15 residues. Between the trimmed V and J ends, which lost 5 bases and 3 bases, there was a span of 14 bases. The CDR3 loop is CASSPLLRGYNEQFF. As DNA, the CDR3 is TGTGCCAGCAGTCCACTTCTGAGGGGCTACAATGAGCAGTTCTTC.

This clonotype has only a few counts. This rearrangement joins TRBV28 to TRBJ2-5; 9 nucleotides align to TRBD1. Trimming removed 3 bases from V and 5 bases from J; junction bases left unmatched: 4. CDR1 and CDR2 from the germline V gene are MDHEN and SYDVKM. The CDR3 spans 14 residues. The CDR3 sequence is CASSFTGGRETQYF. As DNA, the CDR3 is TGTGCCAGCAGTTTCACAGGGGGCCGGGAGACCCAGTACTTC. Looking up the rest from reference TRBV28 and TRBJ2-5 gives the full variable domain: DVKVTQSSRYLVKRTGEKVFLECVQDMDHENMFWYRQDPGLGLRLIYFSYDVKMKEKGDIPEGYSVSREKKERFSLILESASTNQTSMYLCASSFTGGRETQYFGPGTRLLVL.

The sample holds a few counts of this clonotype. V usage is TRBV18 and J usage is TRBJ2-7; TRBD2 might be the D (6 bases). The CDR3 has 14 residues. The germline V gene encodes CDR1 KGHSH and CDR2 LQKENI. Trimming took 4 bases from V and 2 from J, leaving 12 bases between them. Here the CDR3 DNA reads TGTGCCAGCTCACTAGAGGAGCGGGCCTACGAGCAGTACTTC. The encoded protein is CASSLEERAYEQYF.

This clonotype was counted once. This may come from a read error, since a much larger clone is one base off. The V call is TRBV10-3, the J call TRBJ2-3, with D unresolved. Trimming pared 8 bases from V and 2 bases from J, leaving 14 bases between. The CDR3 is made up of 14 amino acids. CDR1 ENHRY and CDR2 SYGVKD come from the germline V gene. CDR3 bases: TGTGCCATCTGTGCTGGGAAGCCCACAGATACGCAGTATTTT. This translates into CAICAGKPTDTQYF.

The rearrangement joins TRBV6-5 to TRBJ2-3; D gene ambiguous. Germline CDR1 reads MNHEY; CDR2 reads SVGAGI. The CDR3 sequence is 14 residues long. The V gene lost 2 bases and the J gene lost 1 base, with 7 bases spanning the gap. Here the CDR3 reads CASSYNQGTDTQYF. Written as DNA, the CDR3 is TGTGCCAGCAGTTACAATCAGGGCACAGATACGCAGTATTTT.

This clonotype appeared a few times. The chain recombines TRBV6-2 or TRBV6-3 with TRBJ2-3; possible D gene TRBD2, 5 bases. CDR1 is MNHEY, CDR2 SVGEGT, per germline. Trimming pared 11 bases from V and 7 bases from J, leaving 22 bases between. This CDR3 region has 14 residues. CDR3 sequence: CAGSPAGARNTQYF. DNA for the CDR3: TGTGCCGGGTCTCCTGCGGGCGCCAGAAATACGCAGTATTTT.

This clonotype was counted ten times or more. The chain links TRBV5-1 to TRBJ1-2; 7 bases line up with TRBD1. V lost 1 base to trimming and J lost 8 bases; unmatched junction nucleotides: 2. This CDR3 spans 12 amino acids. Germline lookup yields CDR1 SGHRS and CDR2 YFSETQ. CDR3 in amino acids: CASSLTGEGYTF. The DNA of the CDR3 is TGCGCCAGCAGCTTGACAGGGGAAGGCTACACCTTC.

This clonotype was counted many times. The chain carries TRBV7-2 and TRBJ2-1; D could derive from TRBD1 or TRBD2 (6 bases each). Germline V gene data show CDR1 as SGHTA and CDR2 as FQGNSA. The CDR3 is 15 amino acids. Trimming pared 3 bases from V and 2 bases from J, leaving 11 bases between. The CDR3 DNA reads TGTGCCAGCAGCTTGGGGGGCAGGACCTACAATGAGCAGTTCTTC. Its translation is CASSLGGRTYNEQFF.

The chain uses TRBV27 and TRBJ2-2; TRBD2 matches at 7 bases. The germline gives CDR1 MNHEY, CDR2 SMNVEV (reference sequence). This CDR3 comprises 14 residues. With V trimmed by 3 bases and J by 6 bases, 4 bases remained unmatched. The DNA for the CDR3 is TGTGCCAGCAGTTTTCGGGAGGCGGCCGGGGAGCTGTTTTTT. Translated, it gives CASSFREAAGELFF.

This rearrangement joins TRBV27 to TRBJ2-4; no definite D call. The CDR3 covers 9 residues. Trimming removed 11 bases at V and 8 bases at J, with 7 bases between. Germline lookup yields CDR1 MNHEY and CDR2 SMNVEV (reference sequence). The CDR3 loop reads CAPPDIQYF. The CDR3 DNA reads TGTGCCCCCCCGGACATTCAGTACTTC.

This clonotype occurred many times. The V call is TRBV6-1, the J call TRBJ2-7; 8 bases line up with TRBD1. Germline values: CDR1 MNHNS, CDR2 SASEGT. Trimming cost V 6 bases and J 1 base; bases outside gene matches: 5. The CDR3 is 14 residues long. DNA of the CDR3: TGTGCCAGCAGGGGACAGGCAGAATCCTACGAGCAGTACTTC. Amino acids: CASRGQAESYEQYF.

This clonotype has at least ten counts. The V call is TRBV20-1, the J call TRBJ2-1; 8 bases are shared with TRBD1. The CDR3 extends over 14 amino acids. The germline V gene encodes CDR1 DFQATT and CDR2 SNEGSKA (reference sequence). The V segment lost 1 base and the J segment 6 bases; nucleotides outside the gene matches: 5. CDR3 region: CSARADRVINEQFF. The CDR3 DNA is TGCAGTGCTAGAGCGGACAGGGTGATCAATGAGCAGTTCTTC.

This clonotype was counted ten times or more. The chain recombines TRBV7-2 with TRBJ2-3, with TRBD2 identical over 12 bases. This CDR3 is built from 17 residues. Trimming at V came to 5 bases and at J to 0 bases, leaving 6 bases not matched to a gene. CDR1 is SGHTA, CDR2 FQGNSA, per germline. The CDR3 DNA is TGTGCCAGCAGCCTAAGACTAGCGGGGGTTAGCACAGATACGCAGTATTTT. Its translation: CASSLRLAGVSTDTQYF.

This chain uses TRBV28 with TRBJ1-5; tentatively, D is TRBD1 (5 bases). Germline V lookup: CDR1 MDHEN, CDR2 SYDVKM. CDR3 length: 15 amino acids. V was trimmed by 3 bases and J by 4 bases, leaving 13 bases between them. CDR3 protein: CASSLVGPGNQPQHF. CDR3 sequence (DNA): TGTGCCAGCAGTTTGGTGGGACCAGGTAATCAGCCCCAGCATTTT.

This clonotype was seen repeatedly, ten times or more. CDR3 nucleotides: TGCGCCAGCAGCTTGGTCGTGACTAGCGCCACAGATACGCAGTATTTT. Translation gives CASSLVVTSATDTQYF. V and J are TRBV5-1 and TRBJ2-3, with 8 bases fitting TRBD2. The V gene end was trimmed by 0 bases and the J gene end by 2 bases; junction bases not matched to a gene: 5. Germline-derived CDR1 and CDR2 are SGHRS and YFSETQ. This CDR3 contains 16 residues.

Ten or more counts support this clonotype. The chain links TRBV20-1 to TRBJ1-5; 8 bases agree with TRBD1. Trimming at V came to 5 bases and at J to 4 bases, leaving 7 bases not matched to a gene. The CDR3 is 14 amino acids. CDR1 DFQATT and CDR2 SNEGSKA come from the germline V gene (reference sequence). Here the CDR3 reads CSARRTGSNQPQHF. CDR3 coding DNA: TGCAGTGCTCGCAGGACAGGGAGTAATCAGCCCCAGCATTTT.